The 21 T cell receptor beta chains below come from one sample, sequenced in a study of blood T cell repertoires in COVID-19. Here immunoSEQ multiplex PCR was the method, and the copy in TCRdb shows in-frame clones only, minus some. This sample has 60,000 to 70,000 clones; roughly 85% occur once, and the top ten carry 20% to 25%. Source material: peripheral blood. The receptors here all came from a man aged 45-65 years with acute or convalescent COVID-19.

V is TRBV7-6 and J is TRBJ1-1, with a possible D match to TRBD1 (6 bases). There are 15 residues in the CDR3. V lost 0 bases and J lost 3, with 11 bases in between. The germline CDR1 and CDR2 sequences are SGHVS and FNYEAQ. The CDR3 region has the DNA TGTGCCAGCAGCTTAGCGTTAGGGGGGGACACTGAAGCTTTCTTT. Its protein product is CASSLALGGDTEAFF.

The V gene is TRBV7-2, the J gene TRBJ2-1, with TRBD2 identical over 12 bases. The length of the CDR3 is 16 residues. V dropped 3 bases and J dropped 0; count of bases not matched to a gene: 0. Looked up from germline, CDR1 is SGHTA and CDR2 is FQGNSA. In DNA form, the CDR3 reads TGTGCCAGCAGCTTGACTAGCGGGGGCTCCTACAATGAGCAGTTCTTC. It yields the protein CASSLTSGGSYNEQFF.

For the CDR3, the DNA is TGCGCCAGCAGCGGGGGGGTCCCAGATACGCAGTATTTT. It translates to CASSGGVPDTQYF. The rearrangement joins TRBV5-1 to TRBJ2-3, with 7 bases identical to TRBD2. The V and J ends lost 4 bases and 4 bases, in that order; junction bases with no gene match: 3. Per germline, CDR1 SGHRS and CDR2 YFSETQ. The length of the CDR3 is 13 residues.

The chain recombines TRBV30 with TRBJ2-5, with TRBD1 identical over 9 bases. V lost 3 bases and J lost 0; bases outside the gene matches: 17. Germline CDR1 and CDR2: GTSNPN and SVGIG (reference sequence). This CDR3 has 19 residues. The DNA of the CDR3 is TGTGCCTGGAGGGGTTCCCCCCCCCTGGACAGGGGCTACCAAGAGACCCAGTACTTC. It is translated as CAWRGSPPLDRGYQETQYF. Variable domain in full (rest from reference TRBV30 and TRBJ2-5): SQTIHQWPATLVQPVGSPLSLECTVEGTSNPNLYWYRQAAGRGLQLLFYSVGIGQISSEVPQNLSASRPQDRQFILSSKKLLLSDSGFYLCAWRGSPPLDRGYQETQYFGPGTRLLVL.

CDR3: CASSSHWTSGNEQFF. CDR3 DNA: TGTGCCAGCAGCTCTCATTGGACTAGCGGTAATGAGCAGTTCTTC. The chain uses TRBV11-2 and TRBJ2-1; 10 bases match TRBD2. This CDR3 is 15 amino acids long. The ends lost 4 bases at V and 7 bases at J; junction bases unmatched: 7. Germline V lookup: CDR1 SGHAT, CDR2 FQNNGV.

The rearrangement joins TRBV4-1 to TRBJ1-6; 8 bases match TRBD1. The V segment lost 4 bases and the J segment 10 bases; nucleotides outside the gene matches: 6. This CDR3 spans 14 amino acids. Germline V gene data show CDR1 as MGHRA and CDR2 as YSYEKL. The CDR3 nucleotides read TGCGCCAGCAGCCTAGGACAGGGTAGCTCACCCCTCCACTTT. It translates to CASSLGQGSSPLHF.

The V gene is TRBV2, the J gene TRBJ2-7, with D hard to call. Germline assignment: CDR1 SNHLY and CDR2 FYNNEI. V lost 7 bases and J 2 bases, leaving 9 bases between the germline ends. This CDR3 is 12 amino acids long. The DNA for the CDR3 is TGTGCCAGCACCCTAACAGCCTACGAGCAGTACTTC. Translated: CASTLTAYEQYF.

The CDR3 DNA follows: TGTGCCAGCAGTTTGAGGACAGGATACGAGCAGTACTTC. Amino acid sequence: CASSLRTGYEQYF. The chain employs TRBV2 and TRBJ2-7; 7 bases align to TRBD1. This CDR3 has 13 amino acids. Germline V gene lookup returns CDR1 SNHLY and CDR2 FYNNEI. V gave up 5 bases and J gave up 4 bases; unmatched junction bases: 5.

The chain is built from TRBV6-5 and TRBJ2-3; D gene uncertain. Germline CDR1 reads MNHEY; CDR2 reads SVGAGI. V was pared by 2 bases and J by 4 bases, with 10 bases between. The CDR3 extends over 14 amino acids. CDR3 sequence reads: CASSYPQQPDTQYF. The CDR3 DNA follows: TGTGCCAGCAGTTACCCCCAACAGCCAGATACGCAGTATTTT.

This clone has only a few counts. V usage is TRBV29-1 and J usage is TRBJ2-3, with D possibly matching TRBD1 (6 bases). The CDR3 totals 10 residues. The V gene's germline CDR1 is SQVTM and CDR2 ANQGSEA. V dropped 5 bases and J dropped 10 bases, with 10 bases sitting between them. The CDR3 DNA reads TGCAGCGTTTCCAGGGGCCCGCAGTATTTT. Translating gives CSVSRGPQYF.

The CDR3 loop is CASSSERGGGETQYF. In nucleotides, the CDR3 is TGTGCCAGCAGCTCGGAGCGGGGGGGCGGAGAGACCCAGTACTTC. This chain joins TRBV7-9 and TRBJ2-5; 10 positions match TRBD2. V gave up 4 bases and J gave up 4 bases; unmatched junction bases: 6. Germline values: CDR1 SEHNR, CDR2 FQNEAQ (reference sequence). CDR3 length equals 15 residues.

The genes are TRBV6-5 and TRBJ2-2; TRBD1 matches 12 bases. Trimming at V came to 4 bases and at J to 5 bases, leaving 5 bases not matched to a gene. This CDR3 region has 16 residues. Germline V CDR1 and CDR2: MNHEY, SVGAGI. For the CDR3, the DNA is TGTGCCAGCAGTTTGGGACAGGGGGCGCGGACCGGGGAGCTGTTTTTT. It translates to CASSLGQGARTGELFF.

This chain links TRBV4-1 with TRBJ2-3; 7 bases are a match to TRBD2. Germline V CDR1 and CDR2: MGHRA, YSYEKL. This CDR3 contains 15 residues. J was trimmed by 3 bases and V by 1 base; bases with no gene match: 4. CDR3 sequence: CASSQGGRGTDTQYF. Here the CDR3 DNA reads TGCGCCAGCAGCCAAGGGGGGAGGGGAACAGATACGCAGTATTTT.

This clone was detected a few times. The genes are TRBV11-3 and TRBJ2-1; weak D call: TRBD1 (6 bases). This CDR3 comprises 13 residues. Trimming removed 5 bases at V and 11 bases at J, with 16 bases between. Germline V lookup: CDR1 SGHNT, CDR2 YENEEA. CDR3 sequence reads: CASSPKGVGQQFF. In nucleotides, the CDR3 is TGTGCCAGCAGCCCCAAGGGGGTGGGACAGCAGTTCTTC.

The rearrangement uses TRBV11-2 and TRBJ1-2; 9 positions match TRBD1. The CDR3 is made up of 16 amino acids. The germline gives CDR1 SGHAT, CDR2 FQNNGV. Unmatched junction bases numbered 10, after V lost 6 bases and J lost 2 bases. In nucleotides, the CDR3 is TGTGCCAGCAGTTCTCCCACCGGGACAGGGAACTATGGCTACACCTTC. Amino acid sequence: CASSSPTGTGNYGYTF.

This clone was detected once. CDR3 sequence: CASSLARTVVLYFIHEQYF. The DNA of the CDR3 is TGCGCCAGCAGCTTGGCTAGGACAGTGGTTCTTTATTTTATCCACGAGCAGTACTTC. The chain uses TRBV5-1 and TRBJ2-7; the D gene is possibly TRBD1 (6 bases). CDR1 is SGHRS and CDR2 is YFSETQ in the germline V gene. Trimming took 0 bases from V and 5 from J, leaving 27 bases between them. The CDR3 is made up of 19 amino acids. Variable domain in full (rest from reference TRBV5-1 and TRBJ2-7): KAGVTQTPRYLIKTRGQQVTLSCSPISGHRSVSWYQQTPGQGLQFLFEYFSETQRNKGNFPGRFSGRQFSNSRSEMNVSTLELGDSALYLCASSLARTVVLYFIHEQYFGPGTRLTVT.

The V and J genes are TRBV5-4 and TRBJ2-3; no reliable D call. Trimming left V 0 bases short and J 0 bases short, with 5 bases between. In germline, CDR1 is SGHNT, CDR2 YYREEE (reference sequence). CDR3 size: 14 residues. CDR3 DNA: TGTGCCAGCAGCTTGGGCCAGAGCACAGATACGCAGTATTTT. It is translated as CASSLGQSTDTQYF. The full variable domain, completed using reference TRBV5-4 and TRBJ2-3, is ETGVTQSPTHLIKTRGQQVTLRCSSQSGHNTVSWYQQALGQGPQFIFQYYREEENGRGNFPPRFSGLQFPNYSSELNVNALELDDSALYLCASSLGQSTDTQYFGPGTRLTVL.

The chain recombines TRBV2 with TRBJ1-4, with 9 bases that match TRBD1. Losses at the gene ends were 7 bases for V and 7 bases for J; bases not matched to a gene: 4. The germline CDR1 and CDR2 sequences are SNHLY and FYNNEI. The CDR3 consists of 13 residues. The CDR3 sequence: CASTDRGGEKLFF. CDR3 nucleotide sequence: TGTGCCAGCACGGACAGGGGAGGTGAAAAACTGTTTTTT.

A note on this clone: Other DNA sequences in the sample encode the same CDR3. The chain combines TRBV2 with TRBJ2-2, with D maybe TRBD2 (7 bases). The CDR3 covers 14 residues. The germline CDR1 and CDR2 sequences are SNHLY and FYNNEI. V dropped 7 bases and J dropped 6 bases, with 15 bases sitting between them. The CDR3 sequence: CASTGGGGAGELFF. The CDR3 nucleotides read TGTGCCAGCACTGGCGGGGGCGGGGCCGGGGAGCTGTTTTTT.

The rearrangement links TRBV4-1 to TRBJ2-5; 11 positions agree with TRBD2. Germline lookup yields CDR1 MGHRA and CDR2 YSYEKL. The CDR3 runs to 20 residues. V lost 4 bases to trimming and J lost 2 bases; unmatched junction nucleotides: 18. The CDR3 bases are TGCGCCAGCAGCCTGCGAACCCCGGGACTAGCGGCGGGGGGTCAAGAGACCCAGTACTTC. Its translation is CASSLRTPGLAAGGQETQYF.

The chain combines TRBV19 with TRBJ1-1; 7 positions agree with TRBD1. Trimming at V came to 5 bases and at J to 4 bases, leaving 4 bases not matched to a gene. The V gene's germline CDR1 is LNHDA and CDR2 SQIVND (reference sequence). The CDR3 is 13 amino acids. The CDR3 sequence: CASSQQGGTEAFF. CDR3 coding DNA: TGTGCCAGTAGTCAGCAGGGGGGCACTGAAGCTTTCTTT.